This T cell receptor beta chain was found in a study of regulatory T cells in long-lasting Graves disease (dated by TCRdb to the early 2020s). Turning to the overall study: Newly diagnosed Graves' disease patients had taken antithyroid drugs for less than 3 months. This study used TCR sequencing and RNA sequencing of peripheral blood to compare persistent Graves' disease patients against newly diagnosed Graves' disease patients. The study was registered as a clinical trial and conducted in China. TCR sequencing covered about 13 persistent and roughly 20 newly diagnosed Graves' disease patients, some 35 samples in total. On the study overall, not on this receptor specifically: Lower TCR Shannon entropy and fewer highly expanded clones were observed in persistent Graves' disease patients than in newly diagnosed patients, which suggested clonal expansion. The authors noted that the small sample size was a limitation that may lower accuracy. Preferential use of TRBV28, TRBJ1-2 and TRBJ2-5 was observed in persistent disease, whereas TRBV20-1 and TRBJ2-1 were favored in newly diagnosed disease. Because the primary lesion, thyroid tissue, could not be accessed, the study looked at peripheral blood alone. Sequencing and analysis were limited to the TCR beta chain. Persistent patients shared more public clonotypes among themselves (roughly 2,700) than newly diagnosed patients did (approximately 970).

The sample's time point label, decoded: newly diagnosed GD, antithyroid drugs for less than 3 months. For both TCR sequencing and RNA sequencing, RNA was extracted from PBMCs using TRIzol. The diagnosis of Graves' disease was made according to American Thyroid Association guidelines. Recruitment of patients was carried out at an endocrinology department in Xi'an, China. From each patient, around 9 milliliters of peripheral blood was collected into an EDTA anticoagulant tube. Ficoll Paque Plus density gradient separation was used to isolate PBMCs, and no further T cell sorting was performed. An Agilent 2100 Bioanalyzer and agarose gel were used to check RNA quality, while a NanoDrop 2000 measured RNA concentration. CDR1 and CDR2, per the germline V gene (reference sequence), are SGHKS and YYEKEE. Relative to germline, V is missing 8 bases and J is missing 2 bases, with 9 bases of the junction outside any gene match. Measured from the cysteine to the phenylalanine, the CDR3 is 14 residues long. This entry keeps only the CDR3 DNA: 42 bases, framed from base 1.

This clonotype has ten or more counts. Its antigen is still unknown. Nothing much larger sits one base from this clone, and base qualities are not available. The library was obtained by multiplex PCR. The sequencer listed for this sample is Illumina HiSeq 4000. TCR beta libraries were built with iRepertoire HTBI primers and Arm-PCR amplification of CDR3 regions. Before sequencing, the PCR products underwent gel purification. On the study's bioinformatics: Gene usage analysis of CDR3 amino acid clonotypes relied on the 60 to 65 TRBV and more than twelve TRBJ segments identified across samples. COPE and FqMerger were used to merge the filtered high-quality paired reads into contigs. BLAST was used to align contigs to IMGT TRBV, TRBD and TRBJ reference genes, and CDR3 was defined according to IMGT. Clonotypes above 0.1% frequency were classified as highly expanded clones. Shannon entropy was used to measure repertoire diversity, and the Gini coefficient was used to measure V-J evenness. Clonotypes shared by more than one individual were considered public. TCRdb reworked the public reads: Q25 trimming with fastp, MiXCR clone assembly, productive beta chains retained. Entries that share a CDR3 protein sequence are merged under the most common genes and DNA. V and J calls and clone size were set by TCRdb, not the authors. This sample is represented by roughly 250,000 distinct CDR3 sequences; more than 15% of them were singletons. The ten largest account for roughly 15% of the sample.

The data were also submitted as part of a second study, on T cells in Graves' hyperthyroidism and ophthalmopathy. Taken from the second paper: Stable Graves' hyperthyroidism was defined as the absence of progression to ophthalmopathy over 18 months of follow-up. Hyperthyroidism patients were aged 18 to 65 years and newly diagnosed, with disease duration of less than 2 months. Patients with uncontrolled infections, other autoimmune diseases, pregnancy or lactation were excluded. Diagnoses were established on the basis of clinical symptoms, serum thyroxine and TRAb, thyroid ultrasound, and orbital computed tomography. For the first round of RT-PCR on the TCR CDR3, the HTBI primer set was used together with the Qiagen OneStep RT-PCR kit. Most expanded thyroid clonotypes (frequency above 0.001) were also detected in blood, suggesting blood repertoires may reflect thyroid immune responses. A 13 V-J signature model separated ophthalmopathy from stable hyperthyroidism, with approximately 86% sensitivity and around 84% specificity in cross-validation and 80%/75% in testing. During validation, the model predicted progression to ophthalmopathy a median of approximately six months ahead of onset, with around 65% sensitivity and roughly 75% specificity. TCR V-J signatures able to tell the groups apart were searched for in a discovery cohort of some 100 patients, of whom fewer than 45 had Graves' ophthalmopathy and about 60 had stable Graves' hyperthyroidism. Prospective prediction of ophthalmopathy was tested in an independent validation cohort consisting of some 18 hyperthyroidism patients and approximately 16 patients who later progressed to ophthalmopathy. The 100 or so discovery patients were randomly split 7:3 into training and test sets. In addition, the study compared T-cell repertoires in thyroid tissue and in blood from about 6 Graves' hyperthyroidism patients. Once sampling was done, hyperthyroidism patients were given methimazole at a starting dose of 30 mg daily, whereas ophthalmopathy patients were given high-dose intravenous methylprednisolone. The libraries were constructed in a second round of multiplex PCR and then size-selected and purified. The libraries were sequenced on an Illumina HiSeq2000 using paired-end 100 bp reads. SOAPnuke was used to process the raw data, with reads discarded if the reads contained adapters or uncalled bases, had a mean Phred below 15, or lacked an exact constant-primer or identifier match. COPE v1.2.5 was used to merge the high-quality paired reads, and each unique nucleotide sequence was defined as a clonotype. Clonotypes were aligned to IMGT TRBV, TRBD and TRBJ reference segments using MiTCR v1.1. Analysis was restricted to V-J combinations with a frequency above 0.0001, which covered 99% to 99.2% of repertoires. The TCS score was defined as the ratio of F50 (clonal expansion) to E x V (chaos), calculated using BLOSUM62-based TCRdist between CDR3 peptides within each V-J. Welch's t-statistics and random forest reduced 500 to 550 V-J features to 13, which were used in a naive Bayes classifier (R e1071). No statistical method was used to fix the sample size in advance, and group allocation was not hidden from the investigators. TCR Vbeta CDR3 sequencing of 135 peripheral blood samples (more than 40 ophthalmopathy, about 80 hyperthyroidism and around 17 progressor patients) is reported in the paper.

Sequenced material: peripheral blood mononuclear cells (PBMCs), taken at new diagnosis, from a patient treated with antithyroid drugs. The sequence joins TRBV5-5 to TRBJ1-2; a stretch of 7 junction bases matches TRBD1. The clonotype originates from a woman in her 30s with Graves disease. Donor details come from another sample of the same person, matched by shared clones. The nucleotides read TGTGCCAGTTCATGGGACAGCTTAAACTATGGCTACACCTTC. This yields the protein CASSWDSLNYGYTF.